One sample yielded the 10 T cell receptor beta chains listed below, sequenced in a study of CD8 T cells in Susac syndrome. It was with random hexamers that about 0.45 to 1 ug RNA was reverse transcribed. In TCRdb, the immunoSEQ multiplex PCR reads were re-called with MiXCR into one record per CDR3 protein. The sample shows around 190,000 distinct CDR3 sequences, 85% to 95% of them seen only once. Sequencing was carried out using CD4+ T cells from PBMCs. These TCRs come from a human donor in good health.

This clonotype was detected only once. The chain has TRBV27 and TRBJ2-1, with 7 bases matching TRBD1. Germline assignment: CDR1 MNHEY and CDR2 SMNVEV (reference sequence). This CDR3 spans 14 amino acids. The V gene end was trimmed by 7 bases and the J gene end by 7 bases; junction bases not matched to a gene: 10. CDR3 in amino acids: CASNPSDRANEQFF. DNA of the CDR3: TGTGCCAGCAACCCATCCGACAGGGCGAATGAGCAGTTCTTC.

The rearrangement uses TRBV9 and TRBJ2-1, with 9 bases that match TRBD1. The germline gives CDR1 SGDLS, CDR2 YYNGEE. Trimming took 3 bases from V and 2 from J; bases not matched to a gene: 3. This CDR3 spans 15 amino acids. The CDR3, as DNA: TGTGCCAGCAGCGGGGGGACAGGGACCTACAATGAGCAGTTCTTC. Translation gives CASSGGTGTYNEQFF.

CDR3 residues: CASSPTGQGETQYF. In DNA, the CDR3 is TGTGCCAGCAGTCCAACAGGGCAGGGTGAGACCCAGTACTTC. This chain uses TRBV3-1 with TRBJ2-5, with D possibly being TRBD1 (6 bases). The CDR3 runs 14 residues. V lost 6 bases and J 5 bases, leaving 16 bases between the germline ends. Germline values: CDR1 LGHDT, CDR2 YNNKEL (reference sequence).

As concerns this clonotype: In this CDR3 the conserved last residue, phenylalanine or tryptophan, is missing, so a read error is likely. The DNA is omitted, as the CDR3 cannot be located on it reliably, and the CDR3 follows TCRdb's listing. The chain links TRBV5-6 to TRBJ2-7. The CDR3 contains 9 residues when both ends are counted. Germline CDR1 and CDR2: SGHDT and YYEEEE. The CDR3: CASSLGLRL.

The chain couples TRBV28 to TRBJ2-1; possibly TRBD1 or TRBD2 for D (6 bases each). Germline assignment: CDR1 MDHEN and CDR2 SYDVKM. This CDR3 spans 15 amino acids. The ends were cut back, 5 bases at V and 4 bases at J, with 15 bases in the middle. CDR3 protein: CASSPRGQIYNEQFF. The CDR3 coding sequence is TGTGCCAGCAGTCCCCGGGGGCAGATATACAATGAGCAGTTCTTC.

This rearrangement joins TRBV29-1 to TRBJ2-7; TRBD1 aligns across 8 bases. The CDR3 has 15 residues. The junction had 7 bases not matched to a gene; V was cut back by 3 bases and J by 0 bases. Germline assignment: CDR1 SQVTM and CDR2 ANQGSEA. DNA of the CDR3: TGCAGCGTTGAGTTACCGGGACAGGCCTCCTACGAGCAGTACTTC. This encodes CSVELPGQASYEQYF.

The V and J genes are TRBV13 and TRBJ2-1; D remains unclear. The CDR3 is 15 residues long. With 10 bases removed from V and 4 bases from J, the gap between germline ends came to 20 bases. Per the germline V gene, CDR1 is PRHDT and CDR2 is FYEKMQ (reference sequence). The CDR3: CATRQLGRGYNEQFF. DNA for the CDR3: TGTGCCACAAGACAACTCGGACGAGGATACAATGAGCAGTTCTTC.

The rearrangement links TRBV18 to TRBJ2-5; the D is unclear. CDR1 and CDR2 (germline): KGHSH, LQKENI. There are 14 residues in the CDR3. The germline V and J ends were trimmed by 0 bases and 4 bases, with 9 bases remaining between them. CDR3 nucleotides: TGTGCCAGCTCACCACCGGTTGTTTCAGAGACCCAGTACTTC. It yields the protein CASSPPVVSETQYF. The variable domain in full, with the rest retrieved from reference TRBV18 and TRBJ2-5, is NAGVMQNPRHLVRRRGQEARLRCSPMKGHSHVYWYRQLPEEGLKFMVYLQKENIIDESGMPKERFSAEFPKEGPSILRIQQVVRGDSAAYFCASSPPVVSETQYFGPGTRLLVL.

The chain is built from TRBV29-1 and TRBJ2-5; D unresolved. Trimming took 5 bases from V and 2 from J, leaving 12 bases between them. Germline loops: CDR1 SQVTM, CDR2 ANQGSEA. CDR3 length: 13 amino acids. The CDR3 bases are TGCAGCGTTAAAGGACCGTTGCAAGAGACCCAGTACTTC. Its translation: CSVKGPLQETQYF.

A note on this clonotype: One end of the junction is discordant with germline, which a read error may explain. V gene TRBV2 combines with J gene TRBJ2-1; D may be TRBD1 (5 bases). CDR1 and CDR2 from the germline V gene are SNHLY and FYNNEI. This CDR3 comprises 11 residues. CDR3 coding DNA: TGTGCCAGCAGTGAAGATTTTCGACAGATCTTC. This gives the protein CASSEDFRQIF.